This T cell receptor beta chain emerged from a study of T cells after yellow fever vaccination. CDR1 is DFQATT and CDR2 is SNEGSKA in the germline V gene (reference sequence). This CDR3 comprises 10 residues. V lost 5 bases and J 6 bases, leaving 8 bases between the germline ends. Study-wide findings and caveats: The booster response re-showed most primary clones: approximately 95% CD4, around 85% CD8.

At least ten counts were recorded for this clonotype. Its matching antigen is unknown. Each CDR3 protein gets one entry after TCRdb re-called the 5' RACE reads with MiXCR. The sample has 350,000 to 450,000 distinct CDR3 sequences, 6.2% seen once. J is TRBJ2-7 and V is TRBV20-1; D is undetermined. This material consisted of PBMCs, taken 5 days after the yellow fever booster vaccination. The source is a man younger than 40 who received the YFV17D yellow fever vaccine. The CDR3 DNA sequence: TGCAGTGCTCGTGCGTTCGAGCAGTACTTC. It translates to CSARAFEQYF.